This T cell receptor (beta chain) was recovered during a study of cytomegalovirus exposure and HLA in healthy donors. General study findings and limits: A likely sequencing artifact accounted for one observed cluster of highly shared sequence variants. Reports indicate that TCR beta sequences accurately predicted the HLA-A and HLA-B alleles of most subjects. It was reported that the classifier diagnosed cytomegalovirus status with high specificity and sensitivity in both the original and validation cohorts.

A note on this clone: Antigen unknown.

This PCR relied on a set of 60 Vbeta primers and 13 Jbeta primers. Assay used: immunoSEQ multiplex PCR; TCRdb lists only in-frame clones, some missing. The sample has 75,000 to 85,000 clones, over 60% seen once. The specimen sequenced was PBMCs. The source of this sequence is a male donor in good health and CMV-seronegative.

DNA for the CDR3: TGTGCCAGCAGCCTTGACTGGAGGAGCACCGGGGAGCTGTTTTTT. Translating gives CASSLDWRSTGELFF. The rearrangement links TRBV11-2 to TRBJ2-2; D perhaps matches TRBD2 (5 bases). This CDR3 is built from 15 residues. Trimming stripped 5 bases from V and 4 bases from J, with 14 bases between. From germline, CDR1 is SGHAT and CDR2 FQNNGV.